This entry concerns a single T cell receptor (beta chain). Some clones are missing from TCRdb's copy, which holds only in-frame ones; the method was immunoSEQ multiplex PCR. The sample holds 80,000 to 100,000 clones, roughly 92% seen once. There are 12 residues in the CDR3. V was cut by 8 bases and J by 3 bases, with 10 bases left in between. Per germline, CDR1 LNHDA and CDR2 SQIVND (reference sequence). The sample originates from a study of control samples from healthy donors and cancer patients. The V and J genes are TRBV19 and TRBJ2-5; maybe TRBD1 (6 bases). Material for sequencing was blood. This clonotype was obtained from a human donor in good health. The donor label of this sample is uncertain. CDR3 loop: CASSPGEETQYF. The CDR3 DNA reads as TGTGCCAGTTCCCCAGGGGAAGAGACCCAGTACTTC.